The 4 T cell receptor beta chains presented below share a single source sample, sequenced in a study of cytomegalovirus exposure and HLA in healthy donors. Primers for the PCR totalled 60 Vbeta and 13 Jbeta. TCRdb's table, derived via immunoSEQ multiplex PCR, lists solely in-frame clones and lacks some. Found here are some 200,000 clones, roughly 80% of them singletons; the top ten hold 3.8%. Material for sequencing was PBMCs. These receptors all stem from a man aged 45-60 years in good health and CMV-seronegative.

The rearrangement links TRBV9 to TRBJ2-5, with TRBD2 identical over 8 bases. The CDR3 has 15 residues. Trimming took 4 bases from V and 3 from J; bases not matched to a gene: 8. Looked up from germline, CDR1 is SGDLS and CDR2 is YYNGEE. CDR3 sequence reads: CASSPHTSGEETQYF. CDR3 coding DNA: TGTGCCAGCAGCCCACACACTAGCGGTGAAGAGACCCAGTACTTC. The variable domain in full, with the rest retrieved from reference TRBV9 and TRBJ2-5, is DSGVTQTPKHLITATGQRVTLRCSPRSGDLSVYWYQQSLDQGLQFLIQYYNGEERAKGNILERFSAQQFPDLHSELNLSSLELGDSALYFCASSPHTSGEETQYFGPGTRLLVL.

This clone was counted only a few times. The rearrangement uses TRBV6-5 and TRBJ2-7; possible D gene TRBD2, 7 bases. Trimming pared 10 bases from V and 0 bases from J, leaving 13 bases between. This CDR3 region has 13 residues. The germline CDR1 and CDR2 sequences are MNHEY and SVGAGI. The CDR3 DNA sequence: TGTGCCACCCTAGGGGGGGACTCCTACGAGCAGTACTTC. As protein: CATLGGDSYEQYF.

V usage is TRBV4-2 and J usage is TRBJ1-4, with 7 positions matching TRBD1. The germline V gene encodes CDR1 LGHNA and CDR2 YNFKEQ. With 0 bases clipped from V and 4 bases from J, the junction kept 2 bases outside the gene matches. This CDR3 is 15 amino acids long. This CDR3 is CASSQEGTVNEKLFF. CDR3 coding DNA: TGTGCCAGCAGCCAAGAGGGGACAGTTAATGAAAAACTGTTTTTT.

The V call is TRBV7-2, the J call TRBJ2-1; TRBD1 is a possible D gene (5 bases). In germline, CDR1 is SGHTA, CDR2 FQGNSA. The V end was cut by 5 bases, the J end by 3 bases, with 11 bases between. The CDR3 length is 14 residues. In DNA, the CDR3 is TGTGCCAGCAGCGCCAGACAGAGCTACAATGAGCAGTTCTTC. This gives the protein CASSARQSYNEQFF.